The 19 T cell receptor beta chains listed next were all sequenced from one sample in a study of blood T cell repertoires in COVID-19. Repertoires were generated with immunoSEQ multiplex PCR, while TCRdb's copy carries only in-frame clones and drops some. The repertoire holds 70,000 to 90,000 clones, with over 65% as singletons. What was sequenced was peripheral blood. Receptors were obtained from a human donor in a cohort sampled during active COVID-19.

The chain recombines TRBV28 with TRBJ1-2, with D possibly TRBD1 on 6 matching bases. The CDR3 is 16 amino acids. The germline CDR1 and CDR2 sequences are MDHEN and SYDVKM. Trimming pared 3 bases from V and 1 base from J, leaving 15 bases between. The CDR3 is CASSFVMVRGNYGYTF. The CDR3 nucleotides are TGTGCCAGCAGTTTTGTTATGGTCAGGGGTAACTATGGCTACACCTTC.

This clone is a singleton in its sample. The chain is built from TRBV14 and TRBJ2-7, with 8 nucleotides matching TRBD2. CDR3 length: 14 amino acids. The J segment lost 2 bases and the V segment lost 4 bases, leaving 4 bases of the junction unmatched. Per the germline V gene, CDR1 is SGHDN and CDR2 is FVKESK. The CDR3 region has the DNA TGTGCCAGCAGCCCCTTAGCGGGGACCTACGAGCAGTACTTC. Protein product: CASSPLAGTYEQYF.

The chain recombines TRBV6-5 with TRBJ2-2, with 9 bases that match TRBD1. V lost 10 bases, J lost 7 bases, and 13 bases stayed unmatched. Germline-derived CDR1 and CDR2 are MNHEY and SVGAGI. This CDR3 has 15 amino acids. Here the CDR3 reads CATLRGQGRGGELFF. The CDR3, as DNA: TGTGCCACCCTTCGGGGACAGGGACGAGGCGGGGAGCTGTTTTTT.

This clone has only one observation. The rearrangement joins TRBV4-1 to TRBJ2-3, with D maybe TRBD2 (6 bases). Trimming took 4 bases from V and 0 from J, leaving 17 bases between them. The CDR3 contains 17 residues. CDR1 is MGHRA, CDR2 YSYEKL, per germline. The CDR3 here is CASSPTPAGTSTDTQYF. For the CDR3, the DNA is TGCGCCAGCAGCCCCACTCCGGCCGGGACTAGCACAGATACGCAGTATTTT.

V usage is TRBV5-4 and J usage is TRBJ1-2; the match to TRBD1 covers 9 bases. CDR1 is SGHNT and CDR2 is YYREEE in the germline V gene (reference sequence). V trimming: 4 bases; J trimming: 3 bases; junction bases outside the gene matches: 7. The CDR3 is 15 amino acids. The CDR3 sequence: CASSPQGASYYGYTF. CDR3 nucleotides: TGTGCCAGCAGCCCACAGGGGGCGTCGTACTATGGCTACACCTTC.

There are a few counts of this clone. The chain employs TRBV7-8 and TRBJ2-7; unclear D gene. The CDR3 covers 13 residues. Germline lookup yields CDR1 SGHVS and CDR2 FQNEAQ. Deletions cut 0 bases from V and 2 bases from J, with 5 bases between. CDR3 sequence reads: CASSLAAAYEQYF. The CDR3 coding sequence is TGTGCCAGCAGCTTAGCGGCTGCCTACGAGCAGTACTTC.

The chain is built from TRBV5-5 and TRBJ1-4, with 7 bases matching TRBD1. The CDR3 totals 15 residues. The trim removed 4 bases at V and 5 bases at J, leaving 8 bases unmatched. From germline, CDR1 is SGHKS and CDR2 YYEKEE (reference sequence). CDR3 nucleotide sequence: TGTGCCAGCAGCCCGGGACAGCCGGGGAATGAAAAACTGTTTTTT. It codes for CASSPGQPGNEKLFF.

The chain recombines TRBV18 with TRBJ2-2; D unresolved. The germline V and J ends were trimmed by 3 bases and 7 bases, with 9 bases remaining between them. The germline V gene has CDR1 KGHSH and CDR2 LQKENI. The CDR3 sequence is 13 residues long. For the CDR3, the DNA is TGTGCCAGCTCACCTCAGACGGGCGGGGAGCTGTTTTTT. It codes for CASSPQTGGELFF. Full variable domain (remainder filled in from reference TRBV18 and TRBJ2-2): NAGVMQNPRHLVRRRGQEARLRCSPMKGHSHVYWYRQLPEEGLKFMVYLQKENIIDESGMPKERFSAEFPKEGPSILRIQQVVRGDSAAYFCASSPQTGGELFFGEGSRLTVL.

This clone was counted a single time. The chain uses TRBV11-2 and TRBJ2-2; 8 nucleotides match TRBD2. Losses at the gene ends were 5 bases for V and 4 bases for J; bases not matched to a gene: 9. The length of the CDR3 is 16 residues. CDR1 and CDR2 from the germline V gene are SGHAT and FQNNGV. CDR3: CASSPGRGPGTGELFF. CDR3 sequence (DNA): TGTGCCAGCAGCCCCGGGAGGGGCCCGGGCACCGGGGAGCTGTTTTTT.

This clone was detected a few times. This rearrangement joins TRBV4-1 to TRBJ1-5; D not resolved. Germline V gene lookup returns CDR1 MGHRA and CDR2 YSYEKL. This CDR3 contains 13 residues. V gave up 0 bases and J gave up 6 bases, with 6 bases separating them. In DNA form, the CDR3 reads TGCGCCAGCAGCCAAGACTCCGGTCAGCCCCAGCATTTT. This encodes CASSQDSGQPQHF.

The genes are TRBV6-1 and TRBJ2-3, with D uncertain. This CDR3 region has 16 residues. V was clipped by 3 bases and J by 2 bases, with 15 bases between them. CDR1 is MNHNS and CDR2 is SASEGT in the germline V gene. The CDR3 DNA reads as TGTGCCAGCAGTGACCACGTCAGTCGCCCCACAGATACGCAGTATTTT. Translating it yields CASSDHVSRPTDTQYF.

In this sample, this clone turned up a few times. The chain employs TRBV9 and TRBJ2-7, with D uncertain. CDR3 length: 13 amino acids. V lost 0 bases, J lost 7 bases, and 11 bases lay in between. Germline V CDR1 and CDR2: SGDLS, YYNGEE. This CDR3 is CASSVGGGWEQYF. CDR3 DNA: TGTGCCAGCAGCGTAGGAGGTGGGTGGGAGCAGTACTTC.

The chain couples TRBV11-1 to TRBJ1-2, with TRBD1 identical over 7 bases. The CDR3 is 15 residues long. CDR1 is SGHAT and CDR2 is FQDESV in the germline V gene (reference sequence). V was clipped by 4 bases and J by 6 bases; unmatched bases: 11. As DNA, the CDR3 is TGTGCCAGCAGCTCCCCGGGACAGAGGCTTGATGGCTACACCTTC. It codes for CASSSPGQRLDGYTF.

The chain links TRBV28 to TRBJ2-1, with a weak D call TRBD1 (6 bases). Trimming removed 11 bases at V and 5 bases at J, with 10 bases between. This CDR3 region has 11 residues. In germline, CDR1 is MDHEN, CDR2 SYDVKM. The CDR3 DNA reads TGTGCCGTAGAGGGGGACAATGAGCAGTTCTTC. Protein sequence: CAVEGDNEQFF. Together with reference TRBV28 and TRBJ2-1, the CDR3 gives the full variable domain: DVKVTQSSRYLVKRTGEKVFLECVQDMDHENMFWYRQDPGLGLRLIYFSYDVKMKEKGDIPEGYSVSREKKERFSLILESASTNQTSMYLCAVEGDNEQFFGPGTRLTVL.

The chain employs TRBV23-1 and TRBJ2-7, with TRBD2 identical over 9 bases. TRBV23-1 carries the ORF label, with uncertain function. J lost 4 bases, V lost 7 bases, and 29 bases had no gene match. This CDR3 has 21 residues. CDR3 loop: CASTALYGTPSSLAGIYEQYF. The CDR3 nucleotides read TGCGCCAGCACCGCACTCTACGGGACCCCTAGTTCCCTAGCGGGAATTTACGAGCAGTACTTC.

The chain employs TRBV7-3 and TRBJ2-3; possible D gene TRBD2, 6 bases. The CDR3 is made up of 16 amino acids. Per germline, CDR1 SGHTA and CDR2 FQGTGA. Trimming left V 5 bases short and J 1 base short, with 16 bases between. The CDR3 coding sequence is TGTGCCAGCAGCCCAACGCGGCGGGATGGCACAGATACGCAGTATTTT. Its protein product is CASSPTRRDGTDTQYF. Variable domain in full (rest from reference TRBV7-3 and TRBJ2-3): GAGVSQTPSNKVTEKGKYVELRCDPISGHTALYWYRQSLGQGPEFLIYFQGTGAADDSGLPNDRFFAVRPEGSVSTLKIQRTERGDSAVYLCASSPTRRDGTDTQYFGPGTRLTVL.

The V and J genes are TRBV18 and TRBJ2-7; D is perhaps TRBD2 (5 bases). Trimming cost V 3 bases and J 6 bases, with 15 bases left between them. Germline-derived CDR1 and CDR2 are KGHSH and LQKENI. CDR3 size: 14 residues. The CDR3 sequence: CASSPRPGSAEQYF. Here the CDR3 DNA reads TGTGCCAGCTCACCGAGGCCGGGGTCGGCCGAGCAGTACTTC. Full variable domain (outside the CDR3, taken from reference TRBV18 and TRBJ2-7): NAGVMQNPRHLVRRRGQEARLRCSPMKGHSHVYWYRQLPEEGLKFMVYLQKENIIDESGMPKERFSAEFPKEGPSILRIQQVVRGDSAAYFCASSPRPGSAEQYFGPGTRLTVT.

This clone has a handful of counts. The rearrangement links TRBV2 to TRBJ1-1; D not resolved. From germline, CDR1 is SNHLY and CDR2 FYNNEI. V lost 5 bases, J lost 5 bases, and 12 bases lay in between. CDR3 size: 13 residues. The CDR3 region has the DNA TGTGCCAGCAGTATCAGCGTTGGAACTGAAGCTTTCTTT. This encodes CASSISVGTEAFF.

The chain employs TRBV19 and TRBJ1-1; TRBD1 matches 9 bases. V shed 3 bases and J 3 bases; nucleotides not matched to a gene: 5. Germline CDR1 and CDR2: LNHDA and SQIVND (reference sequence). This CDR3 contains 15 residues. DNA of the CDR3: TGTGCCAGTAGTATTGGGACAGGGAGGGACACTGAAGCTTTCTTT. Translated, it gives CASSIGTGRDTEAFF.